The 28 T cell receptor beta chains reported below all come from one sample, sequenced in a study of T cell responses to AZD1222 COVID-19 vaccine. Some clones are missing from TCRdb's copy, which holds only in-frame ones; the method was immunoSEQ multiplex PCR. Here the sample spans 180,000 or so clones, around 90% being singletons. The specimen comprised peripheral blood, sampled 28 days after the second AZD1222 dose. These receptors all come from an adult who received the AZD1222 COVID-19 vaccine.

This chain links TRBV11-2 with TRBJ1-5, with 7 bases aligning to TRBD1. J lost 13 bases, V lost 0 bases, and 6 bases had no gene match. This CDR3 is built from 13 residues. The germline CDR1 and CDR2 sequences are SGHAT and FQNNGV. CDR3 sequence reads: CASSLDRQGLQHF. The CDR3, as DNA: TGTGCCAGCAGCTTAGACAGACAGGGATTACAGCATTTT.

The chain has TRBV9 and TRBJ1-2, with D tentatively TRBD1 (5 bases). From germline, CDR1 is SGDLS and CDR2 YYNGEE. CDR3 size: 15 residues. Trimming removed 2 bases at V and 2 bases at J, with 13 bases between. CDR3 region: CASSVRQIGNYGYTF. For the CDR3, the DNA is TGTGCCAGCAGCGTGCGACAGATTGGAAACTATGGCTACACCTTC.

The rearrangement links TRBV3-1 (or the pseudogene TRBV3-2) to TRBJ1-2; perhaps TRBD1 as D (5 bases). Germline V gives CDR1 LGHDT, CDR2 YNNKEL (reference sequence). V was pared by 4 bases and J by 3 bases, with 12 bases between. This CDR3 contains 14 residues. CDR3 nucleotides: TGTGCCAGCAGCCCCCTAGGGGATGACTATGGCTACACCTTC. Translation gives CASSPLGDDYGYTF.

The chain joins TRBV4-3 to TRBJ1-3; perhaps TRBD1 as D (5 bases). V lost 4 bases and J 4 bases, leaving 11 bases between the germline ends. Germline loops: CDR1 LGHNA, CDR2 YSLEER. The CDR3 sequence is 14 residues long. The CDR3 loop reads CASSLTVTGNTIYF. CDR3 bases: TGCGCCAGCAGCCTGACAGTCACCGGAAACACCATATATTTT.

The CDR3 is CASSPTSGSGNTIYF. The CDR3 bases are TGTGCCAGCTCACCCACATCTGGGTCTGGAAACACCATATATTTT. The chain has TRBV18 and TRBJ1-3; D remains ambiguous. The CDR3 is 15 amino acids. Trimming pared 3 bases from V and 1 base from J, leaving 10 bases between. Germline CDR1 reads KGHSH; CDR2 reads LQKENI.

This CDR3 reads CASSLLGNGEKLFF. The CDR3 nucleotides are TGTGCCAGCAGTTTATTGGGGAACGGTGAAAAACTGTTTTTT. This chain uses TRBV27 with TRBJ1-4; D gene uncertain. With 1 base removed from V and 7 bases from J, the gap between germline ends came to 10 bases. Germline lookup yields CDR1 MNHEY and CDR2 SMNVEV (reference sequence). The CDR3 loop spans 14 amino acids.

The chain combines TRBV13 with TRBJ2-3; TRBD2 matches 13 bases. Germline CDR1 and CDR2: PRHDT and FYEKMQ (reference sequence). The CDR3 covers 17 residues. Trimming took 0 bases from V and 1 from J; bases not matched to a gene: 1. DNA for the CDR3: TGTGCCAGCAGCTTAGGGACTAGCGGGGGGCGCACAGATACGCAGTATTTT. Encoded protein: CASSLGTSGGRTDTQYF. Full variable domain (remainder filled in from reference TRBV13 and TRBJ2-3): AAGVIQSPRHLIKEKRETATLKCYPIPRHDTVYWYQQGPGQDPQFLISFYEKMQSDKGSIPDRFSAQQFSDYHSELNMSSLELGDSALYFCASSLGTSGGRTDTQYFGPGTRLTVL.

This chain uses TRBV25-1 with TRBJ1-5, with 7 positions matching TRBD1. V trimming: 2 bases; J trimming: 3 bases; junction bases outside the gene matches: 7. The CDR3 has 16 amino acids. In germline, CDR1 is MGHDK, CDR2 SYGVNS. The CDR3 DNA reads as TGTGCCAGCAGTGAAGGCAAAGGGGGCCCCAATCAGCCCCAGCATTTT. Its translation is CASSEGKGGPNQPQHF.

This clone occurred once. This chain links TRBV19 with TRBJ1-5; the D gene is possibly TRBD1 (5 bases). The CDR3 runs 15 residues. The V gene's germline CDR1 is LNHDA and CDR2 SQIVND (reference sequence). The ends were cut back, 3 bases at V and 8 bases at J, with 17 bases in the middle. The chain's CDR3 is CASSIIPQGNKPQHF. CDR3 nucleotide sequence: TGTGCCAGTAGTATCATACCCCAGGGAAATAAGCCCCAGCATTTT.

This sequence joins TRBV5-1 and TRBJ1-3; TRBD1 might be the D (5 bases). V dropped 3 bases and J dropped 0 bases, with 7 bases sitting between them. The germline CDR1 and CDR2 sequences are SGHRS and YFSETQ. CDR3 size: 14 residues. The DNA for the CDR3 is TGCGCCAGCAGCTGGGACGGCTCTGGAAACACCATATATTTT. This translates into CASSWDGSGNTIYF. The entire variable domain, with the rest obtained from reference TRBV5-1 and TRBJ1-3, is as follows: KAGVTQTPRYLIKTRGQQVTLSCSPISGHRSVSWYQQTPGQGLQFLFEYFSETQRNKGNFPGRFSGRQFSNSRSEMNVSTLELGDSALYLCASSWDGSGNTIYFGEGSWLTVV.

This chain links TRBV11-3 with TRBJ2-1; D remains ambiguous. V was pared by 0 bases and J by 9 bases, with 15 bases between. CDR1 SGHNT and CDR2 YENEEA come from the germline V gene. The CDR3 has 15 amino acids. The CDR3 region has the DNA TGTGCCAGCAGCTTAGAAGGTGGGTTAAGAGGTGAGCAGTTCTTC. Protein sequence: CASSLEGGLRGEQFF.

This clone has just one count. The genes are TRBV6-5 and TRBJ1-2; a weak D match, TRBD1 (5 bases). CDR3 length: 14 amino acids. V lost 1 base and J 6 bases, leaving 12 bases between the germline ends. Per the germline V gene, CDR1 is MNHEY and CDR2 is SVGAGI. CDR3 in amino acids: CASSYLGPEDGYTF. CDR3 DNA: TGTGCCAGCAGTTACTTGGGGCCAGAGGATGGCTACACCTTC.

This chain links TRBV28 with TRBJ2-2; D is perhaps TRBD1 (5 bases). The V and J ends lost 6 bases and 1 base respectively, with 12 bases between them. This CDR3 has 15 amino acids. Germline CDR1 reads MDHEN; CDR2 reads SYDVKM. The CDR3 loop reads CASRSPRENTGELFF. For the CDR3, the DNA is TGTGCCAGCAGGTCGCCCAGGGAGAACACCGGGGAGCTGTTTTTT.

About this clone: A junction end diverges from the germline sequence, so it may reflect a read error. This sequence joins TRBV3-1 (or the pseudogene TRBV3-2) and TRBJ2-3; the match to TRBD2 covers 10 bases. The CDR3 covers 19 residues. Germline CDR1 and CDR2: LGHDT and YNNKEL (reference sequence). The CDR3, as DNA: TGTGTCAGCAGCCAAGATCCTGGGCTAGCGGGGGTCCTCACAGATACGCAGTATTTT. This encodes CVSSQDPGLAGVLTDTQYF.

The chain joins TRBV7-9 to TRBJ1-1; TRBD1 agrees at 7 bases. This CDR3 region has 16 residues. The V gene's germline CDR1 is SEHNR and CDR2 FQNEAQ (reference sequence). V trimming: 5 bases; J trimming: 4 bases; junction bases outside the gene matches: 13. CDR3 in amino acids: CASSPQTGIRTTEAFF. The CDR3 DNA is TGTGCCAGCAGCCCGCAGACAGGGATCAGGACCACTGAAGCTTTCTTT. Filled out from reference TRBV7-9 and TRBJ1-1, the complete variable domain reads DTGVSQNPRHKITKRGQNVTFRCDPISEHNRLYWYRQTLGQGPEFLTYFQNEAQLEKSRLLSDRFSAERPKGSFSTLEIQRTEQGDSAMYLCASSPQTGIRTTEAFFGQGTRLTVV.

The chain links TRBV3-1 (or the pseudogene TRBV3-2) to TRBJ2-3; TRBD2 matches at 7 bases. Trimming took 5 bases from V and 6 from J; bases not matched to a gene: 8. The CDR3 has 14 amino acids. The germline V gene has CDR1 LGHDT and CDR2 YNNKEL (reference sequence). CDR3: CASSGRRGVDTQYF. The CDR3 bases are TGTGCCAGCAGCGGCCGCCGGGGGGTGGATACGCAGTATTTT.

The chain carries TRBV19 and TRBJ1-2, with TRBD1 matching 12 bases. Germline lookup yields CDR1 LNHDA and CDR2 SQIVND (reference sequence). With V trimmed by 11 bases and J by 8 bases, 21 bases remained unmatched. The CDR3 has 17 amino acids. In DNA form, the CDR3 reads TGTGCCTCAGTGGGGACAGGGGGCGCGATAGTATCCTACGGCTACACCTTC. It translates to CASVGTGGAIVSYGYTF.

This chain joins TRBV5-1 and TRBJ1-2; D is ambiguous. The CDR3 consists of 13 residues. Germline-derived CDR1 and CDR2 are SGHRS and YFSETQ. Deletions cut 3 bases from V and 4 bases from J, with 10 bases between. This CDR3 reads CASSSVEGYGYTF. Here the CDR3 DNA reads TGCGCCAGCAGCTCCGTGGAGGGCTATGGCTACACCTTC.

The CDR3, as DNA: TGTGCCAGCAGCTTAGCTATCAACACTCTCTCTGGAAACACCATATATTTT. Its protein is CASSLAINTLSGNTIYF. The chain is built from TRBV7-8 and TRBJ1-3; D uncertain. The V end was cut by 0 bases, the J end by 0 bases, with 12 bases between. The CDR3 runs 17 residues. Germline V gene data show CDR1 as SGHVS and CDR2 as FQNEAQ. Drawing the rest from reference TRBV7-8 and TRBJ1-3, the complete variable domain is GAGVSQSPRYKVAKRGQDVALRCDPISGHVSLFWYQQALGQGPEFLTYFQNEAQLDKSGLPSDRFFAERPEGSVSTLKIQRTQQEDSAVYLCASSLAINTLSGNTIYFGEGSWLTVV.

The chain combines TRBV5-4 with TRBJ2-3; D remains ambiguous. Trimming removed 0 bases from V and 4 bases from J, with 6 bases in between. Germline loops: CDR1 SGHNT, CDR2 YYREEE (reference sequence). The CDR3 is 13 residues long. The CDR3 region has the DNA TGTGCCAGCAGCTTGGGACTTCCAGATACGCAGTATTTT. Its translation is CASSLGLPDTQYF.

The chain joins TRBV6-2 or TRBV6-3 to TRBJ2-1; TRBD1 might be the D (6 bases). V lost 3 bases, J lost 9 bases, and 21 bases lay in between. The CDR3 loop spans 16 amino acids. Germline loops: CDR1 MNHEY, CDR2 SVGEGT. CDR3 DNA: TGTGCCAGCAGTTATTACCAGGGGCCAAAGGCAGGTGAGCAGTTCTTC. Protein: CASSYYQGPKAGEQFF.

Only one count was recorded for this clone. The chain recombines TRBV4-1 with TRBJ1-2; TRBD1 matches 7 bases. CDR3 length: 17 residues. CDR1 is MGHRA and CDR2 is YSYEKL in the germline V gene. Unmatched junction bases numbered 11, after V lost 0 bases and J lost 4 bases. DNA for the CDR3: TGCGCCAGCAGCCAAGAGGCGCTGGGGCAGGGGGTCTATGGCTACACCTTC. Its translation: CASSQEALGQGVYGYTF.

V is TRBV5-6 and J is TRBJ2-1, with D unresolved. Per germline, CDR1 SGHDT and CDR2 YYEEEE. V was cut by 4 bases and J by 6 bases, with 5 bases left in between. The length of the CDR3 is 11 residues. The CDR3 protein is CASSLFNEQFF. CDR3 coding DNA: TGTGCCAGCAGCCTATTCAATGAGCAGTTCTTC.

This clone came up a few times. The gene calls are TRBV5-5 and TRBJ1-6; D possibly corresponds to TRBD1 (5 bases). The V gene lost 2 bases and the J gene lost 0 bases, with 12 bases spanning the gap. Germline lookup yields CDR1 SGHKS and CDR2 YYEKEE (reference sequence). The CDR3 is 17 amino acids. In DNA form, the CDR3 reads TGTGCCAGCAGCTTTAACGCGAGGGGCTCCTATAATTCACCCCTCCACTTT. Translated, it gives CASSFNARGSYNSPLHF.

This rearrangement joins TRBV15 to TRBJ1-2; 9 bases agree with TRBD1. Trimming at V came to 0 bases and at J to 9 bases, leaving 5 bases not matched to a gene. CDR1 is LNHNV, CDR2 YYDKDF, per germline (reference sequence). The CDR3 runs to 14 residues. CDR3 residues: CATSRDGTGRSYTF. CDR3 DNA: TGTGCCACCAGCAGAGATGGGACAGGGAGGAGCTACACCTTC.

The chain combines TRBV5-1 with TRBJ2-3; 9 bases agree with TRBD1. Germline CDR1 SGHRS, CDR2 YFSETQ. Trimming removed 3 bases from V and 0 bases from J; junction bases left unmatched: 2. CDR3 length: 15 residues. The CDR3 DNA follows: TGCGCCAGCAGCTCCGGGACAGGGAGCACAGATACGCAGTATTTT. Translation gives CASSSGTGSTDTQYF.

DNA of the CDR3: TGTGCCAGCAGTACTGGGGACACTGAAGCTTTCTTT. It yields the protein CASSTGDTEAFF. J is TRBJ1-1 and V is TRBV27; D is unresolved. The germline gives CDR1 MNHEY, CDR2 SMNVEV (reference sequence). V was pared by 5 bases and J by 3 bases, with 7 bases between. The CDR3 consists of 12 residues.

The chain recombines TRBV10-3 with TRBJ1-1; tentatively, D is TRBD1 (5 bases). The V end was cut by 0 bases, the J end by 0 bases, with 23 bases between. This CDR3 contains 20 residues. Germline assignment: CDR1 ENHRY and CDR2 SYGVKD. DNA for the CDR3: TGTGCCATCAGTGAGTCGTTGTGGCGGGGCCGTGGGGAGGTGAACACTGAAGCTTTCTTT. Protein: CAISESLWRGRGEVNTEAFF.